The source of this TCR beta chain is a study of blood T cell repertoires in COVID-19. The overall study: The origin of the acute and convalescent COVID-19 samples was the United States, Italy and Spain.

This CDR3 is built from 15 residues. From germline, CDR1 is SEHNR and CDR2 FQNEAQ (reference sequence). Losses at the gene ends were 4 bases for V and 3 bases for J; bases not matched to a gene: 8. Some clones are missing from TCRdb's copy, which holds only in-frame ones; the method was immunoSEQ multiplex PCR. The sample has some 68,000 clones, 85% to 90% seen once; the top ten hold 7% to 10%. The chain recombines TRBV7-9 with TRBJ1-2; 7 bases fit TRBD1. The sequence came from a man aged 45 to 65 with active COVID-19. Sequencing was done on a sample of peripheral blood. The CDR3 coding sequence is TGTGCCAGCAGCTATTCGACAGGGATCGACTATGGCTACACCTTC. Amino acids: CASSYSTGIDYGYTF. Supplemented by reference TRBV7-9 and TRBJ1-2, the full variable domain reads DTGVSQNPRHKITKRGQNVTFRCDPISEHNRLYWYRQTLGQGPEFLTYFQNEAQLEKSRLLSDRFSAERPKGSFSTLEIQRTEQGDSAMYLCASSYSTGIDYGYTFGSGTRLTVV.